The 3 T cell receptor beta chains below all came from one sample that was sequenced in a study of T cells in Graves' hyperthyroidism and ophthalmopathy. Amplification of TCR beta CDR3 regions used RNA as the template. The primer set for the first-round RT-PCR of the TCR CDR3 was HTBI. In TCRdb, the multiplex PCR reads were re-called with MiXCR into one record per CDR3 protein. The sample has tens of thousands of distinct CDR3 sequences; around 40% are singletons. Material for sequencing was blood. These receptors were taken from a woman in her twenties or thirties with Graves' hyperthyroidism.

This chain connects TRBV20-1 to TRBJ1-5; D not certain. Per the germline V gene, CDR1 is DFQATT and CDR2 is SNEGSKA (reference sequence). V was shortened by 0 bases and J by 7 bases, with 13 bases between the two germline ends. The CDR3 loop spans 14 amino acids. CDR3 sequence: CSAREGSQRQPQHF. CDR3 nucleotide sequence: TGCAGTGCTAGAGAGGGCAGCCAAAGGCAGCCCCAGCATTTT.

In DNA form, the CDR3 reads TGCAGTGGGCAGGCGGGAGAGGAAAATGAGCAGTTCTTC. Residues: CSGQAGEENEQFF. V is TRBV20-1 and J is TRBJ2-1, with TRBD2 matching 7 bases. V lost 7 bases, J lost 7 bases, and 10 bases stayed unmatched. The CDR3 contains 13 residues. The V gene's germline CDR1 is DFQATT and CDR2 SNEGSKA (reference sequence).

The chain combines TRBV11-2 with TRBJ2-3, with TRBD1 as a possible D gene (5 bases). CDR1 and CDR2 from the germline V gene are SGHAT and FQNNGV. The CDR3 consists of 14 residues. The V end lost 1 base, the J end lost 5 bases, and 10 bases lay between the germline ends. The CDR3 bases are TGTGCCAGCAGCTTAGTTCAGGGTCTAGATACGCAGTATTTT. Its protein is CASSLVQGLDTQYF.